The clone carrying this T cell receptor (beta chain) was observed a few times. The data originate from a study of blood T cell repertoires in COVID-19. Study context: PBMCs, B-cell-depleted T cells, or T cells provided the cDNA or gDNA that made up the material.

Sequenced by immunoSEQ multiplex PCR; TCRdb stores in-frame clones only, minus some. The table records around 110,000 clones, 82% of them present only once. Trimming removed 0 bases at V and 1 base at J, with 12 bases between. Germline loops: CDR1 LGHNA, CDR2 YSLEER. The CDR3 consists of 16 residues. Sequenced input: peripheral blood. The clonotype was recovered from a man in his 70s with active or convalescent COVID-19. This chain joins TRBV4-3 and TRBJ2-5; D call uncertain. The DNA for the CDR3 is TGCGCCAGCAGCCAAGATTTTCTTGGCGGCCAAGAGACCCAGTACTTC. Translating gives CASSQDFLGGQETQYF.